This T cell receptor (beta chain) emerged from a study of CD8+ T cells in alopecia areata. CDR3 length equals 16 residues. The germline V gene has CDR1 SGHRS and CDR2 YFSETQ. V was clipped by 2 bases and J by 1 base, with 13 bases between them. Stated treatment: oral pan-JAK inhibitor, 5-10 mg twice daily. Sequencing used cDNA as its template, made by extracting RNA and reverse transcribing it. Profiled with immunoSEQ multiplex PCR; TCRdb holds only in-frame clones, not every one. The sample has around 270,000 clones; nearly 60% are singletons. On this clone itself: Its target is unknown.

Points from the study as a whole: Mice showed clearer TCR sharing than patients did, a gap that was possibly HLA-related.

Here the sequenced sample was CD4+ T cells sorted from blood, taken at week 24, from a patient treated with tofacitinib. The sequence derives from a human donor with alopecia areata. The rearrangement links TRBV5-1 to TRBJ1-5; D gene uncertain. CDR3 in amino acids: CASSFGGLASNQPQHF. DNA of the CDR3: TGCGCCAGCAGCTTTGGTGGGTTGGCGAGCAATCAGCCCCAGCATTTT.